The 19 T cell receptor beta chains reported below all come from one sample, sequenced in a study of T cell responses to AZD1222 COVID-19 vaccine (dated by TCRdb to the early 2020s). The protocol used for the library was the immunoSEQ multiplex PCR assay. As stored in TCRdb, this immuneACCESS dataset retains in-frame rearrangements with V and J assigned. A fraction of the clones does not appear; measured against another copy, unresolved V genes explain less than half of the discrepancy, and the remainder lacks a known reason. The sample records roughly 180,000 clones, 85% to 95% of which are singletons. About 9% of the sample belongs to the ten largest clones. Per the publication, the time point label means: baseline before first vaccination. The source was peripheral blood, collected on day 0 of AZD1222 vaccination. The receptors shown here come from an adult in good health.

This clone occurred a few times. The genes are TRBV4-3 and TRBJ1-4; D is uncertain. V was pared by 0 bases and J by 6 bases, with 11 bases between. Germline V gene sequence: CDR1 LGHNA, CDR2 YSLEER. The CDR3 sequence is 15 residues long. The CDR3 region has the DNA TGCGCCAGCAGCCAAGATGGGAGGGCTCATGAAAAACTGTTTTTT. It is translated as CASSQDGRAHEKLFF.

The gene calls are TRBV19 and TRBJ1-1; D is ambiguous. In germline, CDR1 is LNHDA, CDR2 SQIVND (reference sequence). CDR3 size: 14 residues. Trimming took 2 bases from V and 4 from J, leaving 11 bases between them. For the CDR3, the DNA is TGTGCCAGTAGTATACTGGGTGTCTCCACTGAAGCTTTCTTT. Its protein is CASSILGVSTEAFF.

V is TRBV5-1 and J is TRBJ2-1; TRBD1 agrees at 8 bases. The trim removed 4 bases at V and 5 bases at J, leaving 2 bases unmatched. The germline V gene encodes CDR1 SGHRS and CDR2 YFSETQ. The CDR3 is 13 amino acids. The CDR3 here is CASSRDRNNEQFF. The CDR3 region has the DNA TGCGCCAGCAGCCGGGACAGGAACAATGAGCAGTTCTTC.

The chain carries TRBV9 and TRBJ1-1; 7 bases match TRBD1. The V gene end was trimmed by 2 bases and the J gene end by 6 bases; junction bases not matched to a gene: 7. CDR1 and CDR2 (germline): SGDLS, YYNGEE. The CDR3 covers 14 residues. The CDR3 spells CASSVGRGLAEAFF. The CDR3, as DNA: TGTGCCAGCAGCGTCGGCAGGGGGTTGGCTGAAGCTTTCTTT. The full variable domain, rest sourced from reference TRBV9 and TRBJ1-1, is DSGVTQTPKHLITATGQRVTLRCSPRSGDLSVYWYQQSLDQGLQFLIQYYNGEERAKGNILERFSAQQFPDLHSELNLSSLELGDSALYFCASSVGRGLAEAFFGQGTRLTVV.

This clone was seen just once. The CDR3 sequence is CASSLYSQETQYF. The CDR3 bases are TGCGCCAGCAGCTTGTATAGCCAAGAGACCCAGTACTTC. This chain joins TRBV5-1 and TRBJ2-5, with no clear D. The germline V gene has CDR1 SGHRS and CDR2 YFSETQ. This CDR3 is 13 amino acids long. V lost 1 base to trimming and J lost 1 base, with 5 bases between them.

The V call is TRBV10-3, the J call TRBJ2-1; 13 bases are a match to TRBD2. The CDR3 extends over 16 amino acids. From germline, CDR1 is ENHRY and CDR2 SYGVKD. After removal of 5 bases from V and 0 bases from J, the junction contained 1 base not matched to a gene. The CDR3 sequence is CAISRTSGSSYNEQFF. The CDR3 DNA sequence: TGTGCCATCAGTCGGACTAGCGGGAGCTCCTACAATGAGCAGTTCTTC.

The chain joins TRBV11-2 to TRBJ2-5; tentatively, D is TRBD2 (6 bases). The CDR3 length is 15 residues. The germline V gene has CDR1 SGHAT and CDR2 FQNNGV. Between the trimmed V and J ends, which lost 4 bases and 5 bases, there was a span of 17 bases. The CDR3 reads CASSYIGGGQETQYF. The CDR3 nucleotides read TGTGCCAGCAGCTATATTGGGGGAGGCCAGGAGACCCAGTACTTC.

V usage is TRBV27 and J usage is TRBJ2-1, with 8 nucleotides matching TRBD2. The germline V gene has CDR1 MNHEY and CDR2 SMNVEV (reference sequence). This CDR3 has 15 residues. V shed 7 bases, J shed 4 bases, and the junction held 9 bases outside the gene matches. The CDR3 nucleotides are TGTGCCAGCAACCTTCTAGCGGGTGTTTACAATGAGCAGTTCTTC. Translating it yields CASNLLAGVYNEQFF.

This clone has only one observation. The chain joins TRBV6-2 or TRBV6-3 to TRBJ1-6; the D gene is possibly TRBD1 (5 bases). Trimming removed 2 bases at V and 7 bases at J, with 15 bases between. The germline V gene has CDR1 MNHEY and CDR2 SVGEGT. The CDR3 spans 16 residues. CDR3 residues: CASSYGTGRGNSPLHF. CDR3 in DNA: TGTGCCAGCAGTTACGGGACCGGACGGGGCAATTCACCCCTCCACTTT.

This chain connects TRBV5-1 to TRBJ2-7; a weak D match, TRBD1 (6 bases). The CDR3 has 15 amino acids. V was pared by 4 bases and J by 2 bases, with 16 bases between. Per the germline V gene, CDR1 is SGHRS and CDR2 is YFSETQ. The CDR3 here is CASSLHRDTTYEQYF. The DNA for the CDR3 is TGCGCCAGCAGCCTCCATCGGGACACCACCTACGAGCAGTACTTC.

The table lists this clone with a count of one. The CDR3 region has the DNA TGTGCCAGCAGCGTAGAGGGCCGACTAGCGGGAGTTGGAGAGACCCAGTACTTC. It yields the protein CASSVEGRLAGVGETQYF. The rearrangement uses TRBV9 and TRBJ2-5; 12 bases are shared with TRBD2. Germline trimming cut 0 bases from V and 4 bases from J; bases unmatched to any gene: 10. The CDR3 runs to 18 residues. Germline loops: CDR1 SGDLS, CDR2 YYNGEE.

The V and J genes are TRBV5-1 and TRBJ2-3; no definite D call. The CDR3 is made up of 14 amino acids. The V end was cut by 2 bases, the J end by 5 bases, with 12 bases between. Germline V gene lookup returns CDR1 SGHRS and CDR2 YFSETQ. CDR3 sequence: CASSFGQLRDTQYF. DNA of the CDR3: TGCGCCAGCAGCTTCGGGCAGTTGCGAGATACGCAGTATTTT.

The V call is TRBV14, the J call TRBJ2-7; TRBD1 matches at 8 bases. J lost 2 bases, V lost 6 bases, and 6 bases had no gene match. In germline, CDR1 is SGHDN, CDR2 FVKESK. The CDR3 extends over 14 amino acids. This CDR3 reads CASRRTGRPYEQYF. Written as DNA, the CDR3 is TGTGCCAGCAGACGGACAGGGCGGCCCTACGAGCAGTACTTC.

The chain joins TRBV7-8 to TRBJ2-1; 8 bases are shared with TRBD2. The V and J ends lost 1 base and 2 bases, in that order; junction bases with no gene match: 1. Germline values: CDR1 SGHVS, CDR2 FQNEAQ. The CDR3 consists of 15 residues. CDR3 sequence reads: CASSLVGRAYNEQFF. CDR3 nucleotide sequence: TGTGCCAGCAGCTTAGTCGGGAGGGCCTACAATGAGCAGTTCTTC.

This clone occurred once. V gene TRBV15 combines with J gene TRBJ2-7, with 8 bases fitting TRBD2. J lost 6 bases, V lost 5 bases, and 18 bases had no gene match. CDR1 is LNHNV, CDR2 YYDKDF, per germline (reference sequence). The CDR3 spans 17 residues. The CDR3 DNA is TGTGCCACCAGCCTATCAGGATCCGTCGGGAGGGCCTCCGAGCAGTACTTC. This translates into CATSLSGSVGRASEQYF.

This chain links TRBV21-1 with TRBJ1-3. TRBV21-1 is classified as a pseudogene. This CDR3 is 15 amino acids long. This chain's CDR3 is CASTREDGLGNTIYF. The CDR3 DNA reads TGTGCCAGCACCCGCGAGGATGGCCTCGGAAACACCATATATTTT.

This clone came up a few times. This chain connects TRBV6-1 to TRBJ2-3, with TRBD2 matching 7 bases. CDR3 length: 16 residues. Per germline, CDR1 MNHNS and CDR2 SASEGT. V lost 2 bases, J lost 4 bases, and 9 bases stayed unmatched. This CDR3 is CASSESGGGGSDTQYF. CDR3 bases: TGTGCCAGCAGTGAATCTGGGGGGGGAGGATCAGATACGCAGTATTTT.

The gene calls are TRBV28 and TRBJ2-3, with D possibly TRBD1 on 7 matching bases. The V gene lost 6 bases and the J gene lost 0 bases, with 13 bases spanning the gap. Germline CDR1 and CDR2: MDHEN and SYDVKM. The CDR3 totals 15 residues. CDR3 coding DNA: TGTGCCAGCAGCCTGGGGGGACAGAGCACAGATACGCAGTATTTT. Its translation is CASSLGGQSTDTQYF.

The chain couples TRBV12-3 or TRBV12-4 to TRBJ2-5, with TRBD1 matching over 7 bases. This CDR3 is 13 amino acids long. The V segment lost 6 bases and the J segment 2 bases; nucleotides outside the gene matches: 3. The CDR3 here is CASSRGQQETQYF. In DNA form, the CDR3 reads TGTGCCAGCAGCCGGGGACAGCAAGAGACCCAGTACTTC.